This TCR beta chain was observed in a study of neurological immune-mediated disorders. Study-level results: In HTLV-1-associated myelopathy, TCR clonal expansion was greatest, and in multiple sclerosis it was least, below healthy controls.

Per the germline V gene, CDR1 is DFQATT and CDR2 is SNEGSKA (reference sequence). The CDR3 runs to 13 residues. V trimming: 6 bases; J trimming: 2 bases; junction bases outside the gene matches: 6. Judged by abundance, this clonotype is medium-sized (0.01 to 0.1%). The target antigen is unknown. Time point noted: technical triplicate 3. As for the cDNA, it was generated by 5'RACE with 10-nucleotide random UMIs. TCRdb reanalysed the 5' RACE reads using MiXCR and keeps one entry per CDR3 protein. The table includes under 45,000 distinct CDR3 sequences, roughly a fifth detected once. The sequence was obtained from a man aged 55 to 70 with HTLV-1-associated myelopathy (HAM/TSP). The chain employs TRBV20-1 and TRBJ1-2; 7 bases are a match to TRBD1. The specimen sequenced was PBMCs. This CDR3 is CSAAEGGNYGYTF. The DNA for the CDR3 is TGCAGTGCGGCCGAAGGGGGCAACTATGGCTACACCTTC.